The clone carrying this TCR beta chain was counted only a few times. The data derive from a study of T-cell reconstitution after alpha-beta-depleted transplantation in children. Unique molecular identifiers were incorporated into the prepared TCRbeta library. TCRdb processed the PCR reads anew with MiXCR; each CDR3 protein has one entry. The table has fewer than 550,000 distinct CDR3 sequences, approximately 10% seen once. The source was PBMCs from the stem cell graft donor, collected from the stem cell graft. The receptor's source is a human donor who donated a stem cell graft to a child with acute myeloid leukemia.

In DNA, the CDR3 is TGTGCCCTAATAGCTGCGACAGATACGCAGTATTTT. It codes for CALIAATDTQYF. J is TRBJ2-3 and V is TRBV24-1, with no clear D. The germline V gene encodes CDR1 KGHDR and CDR2 SFDVKD. V lost 12 bases to trimming and J lost 3 bases, with 12 bases between them. The CDR3 extends over 12 amino acids.